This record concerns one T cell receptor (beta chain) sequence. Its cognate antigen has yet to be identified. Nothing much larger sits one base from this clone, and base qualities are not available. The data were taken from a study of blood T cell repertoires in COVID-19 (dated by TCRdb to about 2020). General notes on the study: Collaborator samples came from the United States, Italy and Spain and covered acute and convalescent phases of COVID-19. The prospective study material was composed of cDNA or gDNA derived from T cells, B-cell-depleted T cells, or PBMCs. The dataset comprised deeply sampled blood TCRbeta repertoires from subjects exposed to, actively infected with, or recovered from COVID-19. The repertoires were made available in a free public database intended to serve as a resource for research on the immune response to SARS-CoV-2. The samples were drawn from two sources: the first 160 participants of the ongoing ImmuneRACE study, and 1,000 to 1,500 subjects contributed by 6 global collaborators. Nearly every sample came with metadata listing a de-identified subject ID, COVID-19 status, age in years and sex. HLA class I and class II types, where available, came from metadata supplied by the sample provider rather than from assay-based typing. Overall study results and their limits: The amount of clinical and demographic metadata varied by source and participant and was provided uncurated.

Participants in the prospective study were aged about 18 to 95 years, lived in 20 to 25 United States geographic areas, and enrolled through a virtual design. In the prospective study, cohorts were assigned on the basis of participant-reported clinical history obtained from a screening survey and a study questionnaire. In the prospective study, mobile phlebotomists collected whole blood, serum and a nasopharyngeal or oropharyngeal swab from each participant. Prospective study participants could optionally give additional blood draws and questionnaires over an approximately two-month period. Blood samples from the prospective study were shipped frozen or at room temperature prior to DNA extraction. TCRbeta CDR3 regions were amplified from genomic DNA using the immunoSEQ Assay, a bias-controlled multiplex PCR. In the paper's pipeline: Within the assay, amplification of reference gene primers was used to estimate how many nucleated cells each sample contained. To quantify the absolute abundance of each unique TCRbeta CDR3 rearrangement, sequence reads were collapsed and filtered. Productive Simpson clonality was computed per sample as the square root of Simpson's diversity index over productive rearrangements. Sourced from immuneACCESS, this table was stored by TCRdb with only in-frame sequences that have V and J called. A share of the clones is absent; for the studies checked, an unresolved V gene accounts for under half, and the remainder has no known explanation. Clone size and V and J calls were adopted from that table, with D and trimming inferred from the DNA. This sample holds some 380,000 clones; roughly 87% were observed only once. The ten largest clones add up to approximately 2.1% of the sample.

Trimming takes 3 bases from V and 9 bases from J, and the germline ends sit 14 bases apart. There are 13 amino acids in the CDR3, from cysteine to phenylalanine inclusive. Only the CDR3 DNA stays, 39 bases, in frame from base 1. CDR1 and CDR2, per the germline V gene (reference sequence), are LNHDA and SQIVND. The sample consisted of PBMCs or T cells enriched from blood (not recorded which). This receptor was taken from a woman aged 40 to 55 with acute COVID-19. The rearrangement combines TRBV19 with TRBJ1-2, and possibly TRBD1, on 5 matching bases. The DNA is TGTGCCAGTAGTATGGTCAGGGAAATGAGCTACACCTTC. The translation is CASSMVREMSYTF.